This T cell receptor (beta chain) was identified during a study of blood T cells in healthy people across ages. General observations from the study: A roughly linear age-dependent decrease characterized TCR beta diversity per million T cells. TCR beta diversity correlated strongly with naive T cell percentage.

In terms of origin and age, donors were healthy Caucasian individuals from Russia aged about 6 to 90. The CDR3 sequence is 14 residues long. V shed 1 base and J shed 3 bases, with 10 bases lying between them. In germline, CDR1 is SGDLS, CDR2 YYNGEE. A second roughly 6 to 12 cycle PCR used barcoded and J-beta primers. TCRdb re-called the 5' RACE reads through MiXCR, storing one row per CDR3 protein. In the table there are 450,000 to 700,000 distinct CDR3 sequences, about 26% of which are singletons. As for this clonotype: Its matching antigen is unknown.

Sequenced input: blood. This clonotype was sampled from a woman between 65 and 79 years old in good health. This chain uses TRBV9 with TRBJ1-1; D gene uncertain. In DNA form, the CDR3 reads TGTGCCAGCAGCGTAATAGGGATGGACACTGAAGCTTTCTTT. Amino acid sequence: CASSVIGMDTEAFF.